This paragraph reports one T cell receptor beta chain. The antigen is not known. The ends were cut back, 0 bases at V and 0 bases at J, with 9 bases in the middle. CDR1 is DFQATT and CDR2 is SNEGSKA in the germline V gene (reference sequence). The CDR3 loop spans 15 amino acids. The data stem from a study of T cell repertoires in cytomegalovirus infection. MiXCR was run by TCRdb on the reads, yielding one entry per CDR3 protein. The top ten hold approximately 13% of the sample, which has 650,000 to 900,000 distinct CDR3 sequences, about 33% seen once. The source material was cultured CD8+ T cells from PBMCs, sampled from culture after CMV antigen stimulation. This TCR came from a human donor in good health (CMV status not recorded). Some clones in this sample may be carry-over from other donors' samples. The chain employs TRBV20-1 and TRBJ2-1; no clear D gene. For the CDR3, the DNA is TGCAGTGCTAGAGACGACCCGAGCTCCTACAATGAGCAGTTCTTC. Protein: CSARDDPSSYNEQFF.